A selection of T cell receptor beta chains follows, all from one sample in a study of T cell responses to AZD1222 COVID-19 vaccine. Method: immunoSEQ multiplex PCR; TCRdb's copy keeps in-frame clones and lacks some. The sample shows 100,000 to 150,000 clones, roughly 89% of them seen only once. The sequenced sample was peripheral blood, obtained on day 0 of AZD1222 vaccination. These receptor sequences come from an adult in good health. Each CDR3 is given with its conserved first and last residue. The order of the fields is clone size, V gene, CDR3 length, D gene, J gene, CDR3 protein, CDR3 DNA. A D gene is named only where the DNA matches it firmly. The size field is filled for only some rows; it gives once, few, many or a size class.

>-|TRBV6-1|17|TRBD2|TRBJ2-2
CASSDPSGRVNTGELFF
TGTGCCAGCAGTGACCCTAGCGGGAGGGTGAACACCGGGGAGCTGTTTTTT
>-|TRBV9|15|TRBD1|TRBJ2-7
CASSVEGASWEKQYF
TGTGCCAGCAGCGTAGAGGGGGCTTCCTGGGAGAAGCAGTACTTC
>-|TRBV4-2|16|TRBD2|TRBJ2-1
CASSPQGTSGRNEQFF
TGTGCCAGCAGCCCCCAGGGGACTAGCGGGAGGAATGAGCAGTTCTTC
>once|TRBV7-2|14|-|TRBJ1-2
CASSPSPRSYGYTF
TGTGCCAGCAGCCCATCACCCCGAAGCTATGGCTACACCTTC
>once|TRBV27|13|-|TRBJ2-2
CASSLRQAGELFF
TGTGCCAGCAGTCTAAGACAGGCCGGGGAGCTGTTTTTT
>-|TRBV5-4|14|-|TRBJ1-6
CASSLVGEGSPLHF
TGTGCCAGCAGCTTGGTCGGGGAGGGTTCACCCCTCCACTTT
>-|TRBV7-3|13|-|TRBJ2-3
CASSWGPADTQYF
TGTGCCAGCAGCTGGGGACCCGCAGATACGCAGTATTTT
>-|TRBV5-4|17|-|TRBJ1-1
CASSLVLGPRGDTEAFF
TGTGCCAGCAGCTTGGTATTAGGACCAAGAGGGGACACTGAAGCTTTCTTT
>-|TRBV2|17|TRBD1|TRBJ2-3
CASADWTGGVGTDTQYF
TGTGCCAGCGCCGATTGGACAGGGGGAGTAGGAACAGATACGCAGTATTTT
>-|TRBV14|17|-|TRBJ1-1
CASSQEYWGGRNTEAFF
TGTGCCAGCAGCCAAGAGTATTGGGGAGGTAGGAACACTGAAGCTTTCTTT
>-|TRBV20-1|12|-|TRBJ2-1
CSASEPDNEQFF
TGCAGTGCTAGTGAGCCGGACAATGAGCAGTTCTTC
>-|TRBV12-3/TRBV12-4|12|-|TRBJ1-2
CASSFTGYGYTF
TGTGCCAGCAGTTTCACGGGGTACGGCTACACCTTC
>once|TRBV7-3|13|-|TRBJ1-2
CASAGTALDGYTF
TGTGCCAGCGCCGGGACGGCCCTAGATGGCTACACCTTC
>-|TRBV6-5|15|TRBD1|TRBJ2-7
CASRSLGQGTYEQYF
TGTGCCAGCAGGTCTCTGGGACAGGGGACCTACGAGCAGTACTTC
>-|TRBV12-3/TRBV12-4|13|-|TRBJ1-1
CASSHRVGTEAFF
TGTGCCAGCAGTCACCGGGTAGGCACTGAAGCTTTCTTT
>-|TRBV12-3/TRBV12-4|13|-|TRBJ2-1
CASSPLNYNEQFF
TGTGCCAGCAGTCCTTTAAATTACAATGAGCAGTTCTTC